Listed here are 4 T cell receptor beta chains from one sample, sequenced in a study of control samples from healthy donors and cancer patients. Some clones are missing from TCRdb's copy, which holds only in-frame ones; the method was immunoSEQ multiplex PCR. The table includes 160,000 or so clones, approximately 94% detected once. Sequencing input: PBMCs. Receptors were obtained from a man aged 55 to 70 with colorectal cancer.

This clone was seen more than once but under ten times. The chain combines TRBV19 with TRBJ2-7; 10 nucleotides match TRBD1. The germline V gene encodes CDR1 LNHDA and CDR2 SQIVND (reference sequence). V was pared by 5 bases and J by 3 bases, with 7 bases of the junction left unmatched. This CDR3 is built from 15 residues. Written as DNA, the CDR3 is TGTGCCAGTAGTGACGGGACAGGGGCGGTCTACGAGCAGTACTTC. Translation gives CASSDGTGAVYEQYF.

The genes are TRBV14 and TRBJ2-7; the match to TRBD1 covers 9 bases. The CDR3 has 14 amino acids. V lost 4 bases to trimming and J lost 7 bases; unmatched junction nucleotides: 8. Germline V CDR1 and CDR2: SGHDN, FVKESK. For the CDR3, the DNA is TGTGCCAGCAGCCGGGACAGGGCTACCTGGGAGCAGTACTTC. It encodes CASSRDRATWEQYF.

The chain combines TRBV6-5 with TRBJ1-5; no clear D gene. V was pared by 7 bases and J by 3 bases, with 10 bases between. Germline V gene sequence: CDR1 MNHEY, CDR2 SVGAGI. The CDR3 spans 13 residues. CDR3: CASIGPNNQPQHF. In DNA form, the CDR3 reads TGTGCCAGCATTGGGCCGAACAATCAGCCCCAGCATTTT.

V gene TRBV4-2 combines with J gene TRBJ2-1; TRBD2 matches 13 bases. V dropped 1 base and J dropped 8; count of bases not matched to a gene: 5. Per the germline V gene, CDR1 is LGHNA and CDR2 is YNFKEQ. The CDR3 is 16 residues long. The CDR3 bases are TGTGCCAGCAGCCAAGGAACTAGCGGGGGGGTGGATGAGCAGTTCTTC. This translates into CASSQGTSGGVDEQFF.